These 16 T cell receptor beta chains share one sample of origin, sequenced in a study of T cells in Graves' hyperthyroidism and ophthalmopathy. What was amplified from RNA transcripts were TCR beta CDR3 regions. In the first-round RT-PCR of the TCR CDR3, the HTBI primer set was used. MiXCR was run by TCRdb on the multiplex PCR reads, yielding one entry per CDR3 protein. The sample has approximately 570,000 distinct CDR3 sequences, approximately 20% seen once. Sequenced: blood. Receptor source: a middle-aged man with Graves' ophthalmopathy.

There are many counts of this clonotype. The chain uses TRBV15 and TRBJ1-1; D gene uncertain. This CDR3 contains 14 residues. CDR1 LNHNV and CDR2 YYDKDF come from the germline V gene (reference sequence). The V end lost 3 bases, the J end lost 5 bases, and 13 bases lay between the germline ends. CDR3 nucleotides: TGTGCCACCAGCAGGGCGACCTTCCGGACTGAAGCTTTCTTT. Protein: CATSRATFRTEAFF.

The genes are TRBV7-9 and TRBJ2-5; TRBD1 or TRBD2 may be the D gene (5 bases each). CDR1 and CDR2 from the germline V gene are SEHNR and FQNEAQ (reference sequence). CDR3 length equals 14 residues. V was cut by 4 bases and J by 5 bases, with 14 bases left in between. CDR3 nucleotide sequence: TGTGCCAGCAGCTCATTTACGAGGGGTGAGACCCAGTACTTC. It is translated as CASSSFTRGETQYF.

This clonotype was recorded many times. The chain joins TRBV28 to TRBJ2-7; tentative D call: TRBD1 (6 bases). Per the germline V gene, CDR1 is MDHEN and CDR2 is SYDVKM. V shed 4 bases and J shed 0 bases, with 13 bases lying between them. The CDR3 spans 15 residues. CDR3 coding DNA: TGTGCCAGCAGTTGGCAGGGGAAGGGCTCCTACGAGCAGTACTTC. Its protein product is CASSWQGKGSYEQYF.

This clonotype was detected a few times. The chain has TRBV27 and TRBJ2-3; D uncertain. The ends were cut back, 4 bases at V and 2 bases at J, with 10 bases in the middle. Germline CDR1 reads MNHEY; CDR2 reads SMNVEV (reference sequence). The length of the CDR3 is 14 residues. CDR3 amino acids: CASSSPSYTDTQYF. CDR3 nucleotide sequence: TGTGCCAGCAGTTCCCCTTCTTACACAGATACGCAGTATTTT.

This clonotype was seen more than once but under ten times. DNA of the CDR3: TGCAGTGCTAGAGAGAGTGGCGCGGAACAGGCGAACTATGGCTACACCTTC. This translates into CSARESGAEQANYGYTF. The J gene is TRBJ1-2, the V gene TRBV20-1, with a weak D call TRBD1 (5 bases). The CDR3 loop spans 17 amino acids. The germline gives CDR1 DFQATT, CDR2 SNEGSKA (reference sequence). The germline V and J ends were trimmed by 0 bases and 2 bases, with 19 bases remaining between them.

This sequence joins TRBV20-1 and TRBJ1-6, with D possibly TRBD1 on 6 matching bases. V shed 1 base and J shed 3 bases, with 13 bases lying between them. This CDR3 is built from 16 residues. CDR1 and CDR2 from the germline V gene are DFQATT and SNEGSKA (reference sequence). In DNA, the CDR3 is TGCAGTGCTAGAGGGGCAGGGGCTTACTATAATTCACCCCTCCACTTT. This encodes CSARGAGAYYNSPLHF.

CDR3 coding DNA: TGCAGCGTTAAGGGGGCGGGAGGGCACTATGAGCAGTTCTTC. Amino acid sequence: CSVKGAGGHYEQFF. This chain links TRBV29-1 with TRBJ2-1, with 9 positions matching TRBD2. Trimming at V came to 5 bases and at J to 8 bases, leaving 10 bases not matched to a gene. The CDR3 loop spans 14 amino acids. Per the germline V gene, CDR1 is SQVTM and CDR2 is ANQGSEA.

This clonotype turned up a few times. This sequence joins TRBV3-1 and TRBJ2-2; TRBD1 agrees at 7 bases. The CDR3 is 16 amino acids. CDR1 is LGHDT and CDR2 is YNNKEL in the germline V gene (reference sequence). V shed 0 bases, J shed 5 bases, and the junction held 6 bases outside the gene matches. CDR3 bases: TGTGCCAGCAGCCAAGATCCCGGGACAGAGACCGGGGAGCTGTTTTTT. This encodes CASSQDPGTETGELFF.

Concerning this clonotype: Given a much more abundant clone one base away, this may be a read error. The chain recombines TRBV6-5 with TRBJ1-2; D not certain. There are 10 residues in the CDR3. The germline V and J ends were trimmed by 8 bases and 1 base, with 2 bases remaining between them. The germline CDR1 and CDR2 sequences are MNHEY and SVGAGI. The CDR3 loop reads CASGNYGYTF. CDR3 nucleotides: TGTGCCAGCGGTAACTATGGCTACACCTTC.

This clonotype was detected ten times or more. This chain links TRBV11-2 with TRBJ2-1, with D tentatively TRBD2 (5 bases). The CDR3 consists of 15 residues. CDR1 and CDR2 from the germline V gene are SGHAT and FQNNGV. Trimming shortened V by 2 bases and J by 4 bases, and 12 bases separated the two germline ends. CDR3 bases: TGTGCCAGCAGCTTAAGCGGAACAGATTACAATGAGCAGTTCTTC. Protein sequence: CASSLSGTDYNEQFF.

V usage is TRBV20-1 and J usage is TRBJ1-3; D is unclear. The V gene lost 4 bases and the J gene lost 1 base, with 8 bases spanning the gap. Germline CDR1 reads DFQATT; CDR2 reads SNEGSKA (reference sequence). This CDR3 comprises 13 residues. The CDR3 is CSATRASGNTIYF. Written as DNA, the CDR3 is TGCAGTGCTACCCGGGCTTCTGGAAACACCATATATTTT.

This clonotype showed up many times. The rearrangement uses TRBV6-1 and TRBJ2-3; 7 nucleotides align to TRBD2. Germline loops: CDR1 MNHNS, CDR2 SASEGT. CDR3 length equals 13 residues. V shed 10 bases and J 5 bases; nucleotides not matched to a gene: 9. The DNA for the CDR3 is TGTGCCATAGCTTGGGGCGGGGGAGATACGCAGTATTTT. It codes for CAIAWGGGDTQYF.

In regard to this clonotype: This sequence may be a read error, since a much larger clone differs from it by one base. The chain joins TRBV19 to TRBJ2-5; D is perhaps TRBD1 or TRBD2 (6 bases each). Germline-derived CDR1 and CDR2 are LNHDA and SQIVND (reference sequence). This CDR3 comprises 15 residues. CDR3 loop: CTSRDPGAIQETQYF. CDR3 coding DNA: TGTACCAGTAGGGATCCGGGGGCGATACAAGAGACCCAGTACTTC.

The chain has TRBV12-3 or TRBV12-4 and TRBJ2-7, with 9 bases aligning to TRBD2. The CDR3 is 15 residues long. The V segment lost 5 bases and the J segment 1 base; nucleotides outside the gene matches: 6. The CDR3, as DNA: TGTGCCAGCAGTCAAGAGCGGGGGGCATCCTACGAGCAGTACTTC. Its translation: CASSQERGASYEQYF.

This clonotype was counted ten times or more. For the CDR3, the DNA is TGTGCCAGCATTCAGGGACCGTCGAACACTGAAGCTTTCTTT. Protein sequence: CASIQGPSNTEAFF. The V and J genes are TRBV3-1 and TRBJ1-1; perhaps TRBD1 as D (5 bases). CDR1 LGHDT and CDR2 YNNKEL come from the germline V gene (reference sequence). There are 14 residues in the CDR3. Trimming shortened V by 7 bases and J by 1 base, and 13 bases separated the two germline ends.

In this sample, this clonotype turned up a few times. The rearrangement uses TRBV6-1 and TRBJ2-1; the match to TRBD2 covers 10 bases. Germline V gene lookup returns CDR1 MNHNS and CDR2 SASEGT. The CDR3 has 15 amino acids. V was clipped by 7 bases and J by 4 bases; unmatched bases: 7. CDR3 sequence reads: CASIRAGGQYNEQFF. The CDR3 nucleotides read TGTGCCAGCATCAGAGCGGGAGGGCAGTACAATGAGCAGTTCTTC.